One T cell receptor (beta chain) is described in this entry. The entry originates in a study of T cell changes during pregnancy in multiple sclerosis. The germline V gene has CDR1 SQVTM and CDR2 ANQGSEA. Trimming pared 6 bases from V and 4 bases from J, leaving 30 bases between. The CDR3 length is 18 residues. Produced via immunoSEQ multiplex PCR; TCRdb's table is partial and in-frame only. This sample has more than 25,000 clones, with about nine tenths found just once. The input for sequencing was CD8+ T cells from peripheral blood mononuclear cells, taken in the second trimester of pregnancy. The sequence was collected from a female donor in good health, enrolled as a control in a pregnancy study. The chain has TRBV29-1 and TRBJ1-2, with D possibly matching TRBD1 (5 bases). CDR3 sequence reads: CSVGRTGPEDLLSYGYTF. The CDR3 bases are TGCAGCGTGGGGCGTACGGGCCCCGAGGACCTCCTTTCCTATGGCTACACCTTC.